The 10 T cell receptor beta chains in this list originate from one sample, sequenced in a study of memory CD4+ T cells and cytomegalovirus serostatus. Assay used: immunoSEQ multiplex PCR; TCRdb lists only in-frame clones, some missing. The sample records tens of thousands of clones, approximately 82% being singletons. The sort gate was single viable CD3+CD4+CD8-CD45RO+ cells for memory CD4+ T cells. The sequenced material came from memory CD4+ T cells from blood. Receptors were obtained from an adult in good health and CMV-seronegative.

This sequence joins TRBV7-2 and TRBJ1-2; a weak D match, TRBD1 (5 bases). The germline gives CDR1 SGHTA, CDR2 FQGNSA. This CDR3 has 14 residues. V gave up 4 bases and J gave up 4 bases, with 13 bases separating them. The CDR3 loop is CASSSRDGAYGYTF. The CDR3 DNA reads TGTGCCAGCAGCTCCCGGGACGGCGCCTATGGCTACACCTTC.

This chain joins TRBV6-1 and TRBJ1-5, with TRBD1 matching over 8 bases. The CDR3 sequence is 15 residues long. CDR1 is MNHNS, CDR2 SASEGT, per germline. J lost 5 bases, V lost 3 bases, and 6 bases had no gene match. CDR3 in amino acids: CASSDGQGWDQPQHF. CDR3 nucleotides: TGTGCCAGCAGTGATGGACAGGGTTGGGATCAGCCCCAGCATTTT.

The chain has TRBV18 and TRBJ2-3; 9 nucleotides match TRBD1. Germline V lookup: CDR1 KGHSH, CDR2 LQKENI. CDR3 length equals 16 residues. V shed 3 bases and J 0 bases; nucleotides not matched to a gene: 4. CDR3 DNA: TGTGCCAGCTCACCTCCTGGGACAGGGAGCACAGATACGCAGTATTTT. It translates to CASSPPGTGSTDTQYF.

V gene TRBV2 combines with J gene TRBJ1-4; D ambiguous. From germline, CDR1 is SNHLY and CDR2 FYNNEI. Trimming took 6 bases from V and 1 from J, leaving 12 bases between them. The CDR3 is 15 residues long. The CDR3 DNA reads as TGTGCCAGCAGGGGTGGCCTCGGAACTAATGAAAAACTGTTTTTT. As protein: CASRGGLGTNEKLFF.

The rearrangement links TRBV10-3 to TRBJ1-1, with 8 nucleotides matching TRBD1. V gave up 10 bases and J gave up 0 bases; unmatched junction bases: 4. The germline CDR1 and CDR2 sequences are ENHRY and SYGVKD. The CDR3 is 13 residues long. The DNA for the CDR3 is TGTGCCACGGGACAGGTTTTGAACACTGAAGCTTTCTTT. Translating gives CATGQVLNTEAFF.

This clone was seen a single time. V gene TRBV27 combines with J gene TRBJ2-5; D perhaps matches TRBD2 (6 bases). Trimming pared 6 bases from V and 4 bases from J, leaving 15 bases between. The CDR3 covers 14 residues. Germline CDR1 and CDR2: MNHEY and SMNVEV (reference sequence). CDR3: CASSRTSGGETQYF. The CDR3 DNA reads TGTGCCAGCAGCCGGACCTCCGGGGGAGAGACCCAGTACTTC.

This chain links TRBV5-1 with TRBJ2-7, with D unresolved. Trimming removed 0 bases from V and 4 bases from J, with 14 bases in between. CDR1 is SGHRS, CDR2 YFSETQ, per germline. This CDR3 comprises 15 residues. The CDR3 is CASSLEDRSRYEQYF. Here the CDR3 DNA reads TGCGCCAGCAGCTTGGAGGACCGAAGTAGGTACGAGCAGTACTTC.

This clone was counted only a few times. CDR3 region: CASSLARVLRANVLTF. The CDR3 DNA reads as TGTGCCAGCAGCTTAGCAAGGGTTCTGAGGGCCAACGTCCTGACTTTC. V gene TRBV7-8 combines with J gene TRBJ2-6; D gene unclear. Germline V gene sequence: CDR1 SGHVS, CDR2 FQNEAQ. The CDR3 totals 16 residues. Between the trimmed V and J ends, which lost 0 bases and 5 bases, there was a span of 11 bases.

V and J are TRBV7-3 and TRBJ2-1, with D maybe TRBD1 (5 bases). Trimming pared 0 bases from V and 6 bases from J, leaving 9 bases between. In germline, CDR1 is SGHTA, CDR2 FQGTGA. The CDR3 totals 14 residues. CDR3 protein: CASSLTTGTNEQFF. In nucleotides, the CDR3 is TGTGCCAGCAGCTTAACCACAGGAACCAATGAGCAGTTCTTC.

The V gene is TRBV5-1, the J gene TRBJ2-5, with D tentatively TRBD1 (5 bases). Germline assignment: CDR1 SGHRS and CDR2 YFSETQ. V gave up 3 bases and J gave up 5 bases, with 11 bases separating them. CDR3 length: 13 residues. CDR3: CASSYQGWETQYF. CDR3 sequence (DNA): TGCGCCAGCAGCTACCAGGGTTGGGAGACCCAGTACTTC.